Each of the 17 T cell receptor beta chains below was sequenced from the same sample in a study of CD8 T cells in Susac syndrome. Reverse transcription of about 0.45 to 1 ug RNA was carried out with random hexamers. TCRdb re-called the immunoSEQ multiplex PCR reads through MiXCR, storing one row per CDR3 protein. The sample carries tens of thousands of distinct CDR3 sequences, approximately 95% recorded once. Sequenced material: CD8+ T cells from PBMCs. The receptors here all came from a human donor with multiple sclerosis.

V is TRBV30 and J is TRBJ2-7, with a tentative D call TRBD1 (6 bases). Germline CDR1 is GTSNPN and CDR2 is SVGIG (reference sequence). V was cut by 3 bases and J by 2 bases, with 8 bases left in between. This CDR3 spans 12 amino acids. DNA for the CDR3: TGTGCCTGGAGGGACAGCACCTACGAGCAGTACTTC. Translating it yields CAWRDSTYEQYF.

V and J are TRBV4-3 and TRBJ2-5; D is ambiguous. Germline V gene data show CDR1 as LGHNA and CDR2 as YSLEER. CDR3 size: 13 residues. The ends were cut back, 1 base at V and 3 bases at J, with 6 bases in the middle. The CDR3 DNA follows: TGCGCCAGCAGCCAAGGAGAGGAAGAGACCCAGTACTTC. This translates into CASSQGEEETQYF.

V is TRBV19 and J is TRBJ1-1; D unresolved. The CDR3 is 14 residues long. Trimming shortened V by 4 bases and J by 0 bases, and 9 bases separated the two germline ends. The V gene's germline CDR1 is LNHDA and CDR2 SQIVND (reference sequence). Written as DNA, the CDR3 is TGTGCCAGTAGTAATCCCTTAATGAACACTGAAGCTTTCTTT. As protein: CASSNPLMNTEAFF.

The DNA for the CDR3 is TGCGCCAGCAGTCAAGGGGGAAGGACATACACTGTTTTCACAGATACGCAGTATTTT. Encoded protein: CASSQGGRTYTVFTDTQYF. The chain combines TRBV23-1 with TRBJ2-3; D may match TRBD1 or TRBD2 (5 bases each). Being an ORF, TRBV23-1 has a function that is uncertain. Trimming pared 2 bases from V and 2 bases from J, leaving 23 bases between. The CDR3 has 19 amino acids.

The chain has TRBV5-1 and TRBJ1-2; TRBD1 matches 10 bases. Germline V gene data show CDR1 as SGHRS and CDR2 as YFSETQ. J was trimmed by 6 bases and V by 3 bases; bases with no gene match: 8. CDR3 length equals 15 residues. The CDR3 protein is CASSWGTGDIHGYTF. For the CDR3, the DNA is TGCGCCAGCAGCTGGGGGACAGGGGATATCCATGGCTACACCTTC.

This rearrangement joins TRBV6-2 or TRBV6-3 to TRBJ2-7; a weak D match, TRBD1 (5 bases). Germline V gives CDR1 MNHEY, CDR2 SVGEGT. The CDR3 runs to 19 residues. The V end was cut by 7 bases, the J end by 1 base, with 29 bases between. The CDR3 nucleotides are TGTGCCAGCACCTCCTGGGTGTCGTTGCGGCAGGGTGTTTCCTACGAGCAGTACTTC. This gives the protein CASTSWVSLRQGVSYEQYF.

In this sample, this clonotype turned up once. The V gene is TRBV7-9, the J gene TRBJ2-7, with TRBD1 identical over 12 bases. V lost 3 bases, J lost 5 bases, and 2 bases stayed unmatched. Per germline, CDR1 SEHNR and CDR2 FQNEAQ (reference sequence). CDR3 length equals 14 residues. The CDR3 region is CASSFGTGGDEQYF. Written as DNA, the CDR3 is TGTGCCAGCAGCTTCGGGACAGGGGGCGACGAGCAGTACTTC.

This clonotype was observed once. Written as DNA, the CDR3 is TGTGCCAGCAGCCTGGCGGATGCCGGCAATGAGCAGTTCTTC. Translated: CASSLADAGNEQFF. The genes are TRBV7-2 and TRBJ2-1, with D hard to call. Looked up from germline, CDR1 is SGHTA and CDR2 is FQGNSA. The CDR3 is 14 amino acids. V was trimmed by 5 bases and J by 6 bases, leaving 14 bases between them.

The chain recombines TRBV5-6 with TRBJ2-7; 8 nucleotides line up with TRBD1. V lost 2 bases, J lost 4 bases, and 5 bases stayed unmatched. The CDR3 sequence is 14 residues long. CDR1 is SGHDT and CDR2 is YYEEEE in the germline V gene. Here the CDR3 reads CASSFRDRLYEQYF. In DNA, the CDR3 is TGTGCCAGCAGCTTCCGGGACAGGCTGTACGAGCAGTACTTC.

Written as DNA, the CDR3 is TGTGCCAGTAGTATCTCGCTAGCGTGGGATACGCAGTATTTT. The encoded protein is CASSISLAWDTQYF. The V gene is TRBV19, the J gene TRBJ2-3; weak D call: TRBD2 (6 bases). There are 14 residues in the CDR3. Trimming stripped 3 bases from V and 6 bases from J, with 13 bases between. The germline V gene has CDR1 LNHDA and CDR2 SQIVND (reference sequence).

The CDR3 region has the DNA TGTGCCAGCCGTAATCTGGACAGAAACTATGGCTACACCTTC. It translates to CASRNLDRNYGYTF. The rearrangement joins TRBV6-2 or TRBV6-3 to TRBJ1-2; TRBD1 is a possible D gene (6 bases). The CDR3 has 14 amino acids. Germline CDR1 MNHEY, CDR2 SVGEGT. V was trimmed by 8 bases and J by 2 bases, leaving 15 bases between them.

This chain uses TRBV29-1 with TRBJ2-7, with D possibly TRBD1 on 5 matching bases. CDR3 length: 14 amino acids. V was trimmed by 6 bases and J by 1 base, leaving 16 bases between them. Germline assignment: CDR1 SQVTM and CDR2 ANQGSEA. As DNA, the CDR3 is TGCAGCGTCCTAGGGGCAGACCTATCCTACGAGCAGTACTTC. Its protein product is CSVLGADLSYEQYF.

This clonotype was seen only once. The chain combines TRBV27 with TRBJ1-2, with 8 bases identical to TRBD1. The CDR3 covers 14 residues. V dropped 5 bases and J dropped 8; count of bases not matched to a gene: 10. The V gene's germline CDR1 is MNHEY and CDR2 SMNVEV (reference sequence). CDR3 loop: CASSPEQGVQGYTF. The CDR3 DNA is TGTGCCAGCAGTCCCGAACAGGGGGTCCAAGGCTACACCTTC.

The genes are TRBV19 and TRBJ1-5, with D unresolved. The CDR3 spans 14 residues. In germline, CDR1 is LNHDA, CDR2 SQIVND (reference sequence). Trimming shortened V by 5 bases and J by 8 bases, and 16 bases separated the two germline ends. Written as DNA, the CDR3 is TGTGCCAGTAGTCTCCGGGCCTCGAGGGAGCCCCAGCATTTT. Encoded protein: CASSLRASREPQHF.

V is TRBV27 and J is TRBJ2-7, with TRBD1 as a possible D gene (6 bases). CDR3 length: 15 residues. The germline V gene has CDR1 MNHEY and CDR2 SMNVEV (reference sequence). Trimming took off 0 bases at V and 2 bases at J, with 11 bases between the two ends. The CDR3 DNA reads TGTGCCAGCAGTTTATCGACAGGTTTACCCTACGAGCAGTACTTC. This sequence encodes CASSLSTGLPYEQYF.

The chain has TRBV12-3 or TRBV12-4 and TRBJ1-1; D unresolved. V gave up 0 bases and J gave up 3 bases, with 2 bases separating them. The length of the CDR3 is 12 residues. CDR3 DNA sequence: TGTGCCAGCAGTTTAGCGTACACTGAAGCTTTCTTT. Translating it yields CASSLAYTEAFF.

This clonotype was seen just once. The chain links TRBV10-3 to TRBJ1-2; TRBD1 matches 7 bases. CDR1 ENHRY and CDR2 SYGVKD come from the germline V gene. The CDR3 totals 11 residues. With V trimmed by 9 bases and J by 5 bases, 3 bases remained unmatched. CDR3 DNA sequence: TGTGCCATAGGGACAGTGTATGGCTACACCTTC. It specifies CAIGTVYGYTF.